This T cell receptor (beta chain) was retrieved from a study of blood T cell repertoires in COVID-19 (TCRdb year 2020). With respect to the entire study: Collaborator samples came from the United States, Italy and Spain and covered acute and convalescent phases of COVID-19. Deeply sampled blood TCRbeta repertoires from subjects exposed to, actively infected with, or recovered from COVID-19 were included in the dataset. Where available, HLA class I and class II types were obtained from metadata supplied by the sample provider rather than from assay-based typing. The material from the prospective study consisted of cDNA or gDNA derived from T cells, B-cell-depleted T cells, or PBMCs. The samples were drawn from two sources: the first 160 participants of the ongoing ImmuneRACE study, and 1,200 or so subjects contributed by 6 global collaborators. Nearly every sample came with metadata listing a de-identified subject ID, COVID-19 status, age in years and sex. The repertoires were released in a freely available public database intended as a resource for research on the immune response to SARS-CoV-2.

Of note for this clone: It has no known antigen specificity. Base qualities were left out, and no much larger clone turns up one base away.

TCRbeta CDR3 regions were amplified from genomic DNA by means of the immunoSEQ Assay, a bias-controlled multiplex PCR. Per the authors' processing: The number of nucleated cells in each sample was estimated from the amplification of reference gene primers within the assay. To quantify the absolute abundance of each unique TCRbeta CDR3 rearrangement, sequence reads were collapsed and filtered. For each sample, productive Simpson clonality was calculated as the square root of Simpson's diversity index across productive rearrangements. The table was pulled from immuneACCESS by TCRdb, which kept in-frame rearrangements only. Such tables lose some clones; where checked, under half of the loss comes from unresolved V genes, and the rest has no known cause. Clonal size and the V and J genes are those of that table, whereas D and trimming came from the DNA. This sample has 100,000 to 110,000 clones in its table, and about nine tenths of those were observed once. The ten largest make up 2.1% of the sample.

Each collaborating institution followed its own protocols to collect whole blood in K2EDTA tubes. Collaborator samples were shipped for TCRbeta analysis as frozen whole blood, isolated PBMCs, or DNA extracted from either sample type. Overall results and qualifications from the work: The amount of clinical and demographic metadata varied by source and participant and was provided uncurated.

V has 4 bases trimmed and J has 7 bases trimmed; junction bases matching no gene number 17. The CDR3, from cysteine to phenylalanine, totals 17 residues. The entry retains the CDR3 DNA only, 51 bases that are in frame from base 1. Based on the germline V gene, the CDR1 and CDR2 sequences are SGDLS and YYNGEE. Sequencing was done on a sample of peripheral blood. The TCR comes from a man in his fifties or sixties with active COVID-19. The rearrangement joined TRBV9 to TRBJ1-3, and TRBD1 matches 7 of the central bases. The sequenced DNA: TGTGCCAGCAGCAGGCTTGAGGGGGCTGGGGGGATTAACACCATATATTTT. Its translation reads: CASSRLEGAGGINTIYF.